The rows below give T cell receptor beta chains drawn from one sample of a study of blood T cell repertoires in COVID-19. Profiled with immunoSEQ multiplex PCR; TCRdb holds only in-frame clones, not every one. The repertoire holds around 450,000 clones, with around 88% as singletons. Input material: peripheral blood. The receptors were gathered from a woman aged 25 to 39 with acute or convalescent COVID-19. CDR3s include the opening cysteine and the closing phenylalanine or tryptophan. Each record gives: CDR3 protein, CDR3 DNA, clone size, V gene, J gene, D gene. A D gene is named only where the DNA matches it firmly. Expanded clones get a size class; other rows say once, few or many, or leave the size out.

CASSSGSQETQYF	TGCGCCAGCAGCTCCGGGAGCCAAGAGACCCAGTACTTC	once	TRBV5-1	TRBJ2-5	.
CASSPTGGTEAFF	TGTGCCAGCAGCCCCACGGGTGGCACTGAAGCTTTCTTT	few	TRBV4-2	TRBJ1-1	.
CASSSRDRVYEQYF	TGCGCCAGCAGCTCCCGGGACAGGGTCTACGAGCAGTACTTC	.	TRBV5-1	TRBJ2-7	TRBD1
CASSPPAGRDDEQYF	TGTGCCAGCTCACCGCCTGCAGGGAGGGATGACGAGCAGTACTTC	.	TRBV18	TRBJ2-7	TRBD2
CASSLAGEIYGYTF	TGTGCCAGCAGCTTGGCCGGGGAGATCTATGGCTACACCTTC	.	TRBV5-4	TRBJ1-2	.
CASIRGGGTEAFF	TGTGCCAGCATCCGCGGGGGTGGGACTGAAGCTTTCTTT	.	TRBV7-9	TRBJ1-1	.
CASSTGFAGGYTF	TGTGCCAGCAGTACAGGGTTTGCTGGGGGCTACACCTTC	.	TRBV6-5	TRBJ1-2	.
CASSLAGRYYGYTF	TGCGCCAGCAGCTTAGCAGGGCGGTACTATGGCTACACCTTC	few	TRBV5-1	TRBJ1-2	.
CASKKKGQGGSYGYTF	TGTGCCAGCAAAAAAAAGGGACAGGGGGGTTCTTATGGCTACACCTTC	.	TRBV5-4	TRBJ1-2	TRBD1
CASSLLYYRDNQPQHF	TGTGCCAGCAGTTTGCTTTATTACAGGGACAATCAGCCCCAGCATTTT	.	TRBV28	TRBJ1-5	.
CASSESGTVNYGYTF	TGTGCCAGCAGTGAATCTGGGACAGTGAACTATGGCTACACCTTC	once	TRBV2	TRBJ1-2	TRBD1
CATGSPGAGGSSYNEQFF	TGTGCCACCGGGTCCCCTGGCGCGGGGGGAAGCTCCTACAATGAGCAGTTCTTC	.	TRBV24-1	TRBJ2-1	TRBD2
CASSPISSGGDTQYF	TGTGCCAGCTCACCAATCAGTTCGGGTGGGGATACGCAGTATTTT	.	TRBV18	TRBJ2-3	.
CSVVSLNTEAFF	TGCAGCGTTGTTAGCTTGAACACTGAAGCTTTCTTT	few	TRBV29-1	TRBJ1-1	.
CASSSSRTQYF	TGTGCCAGCAGCTCATCACGGACGCAGTATTTT	.	TRBV5-8	TRBJ2-3	.
CASSLSTANTEAFF	TGTGCCAGCAGCTTAAGTACAGCGAACACTGAAGCTTTCTTT	.	TRBV7-9	TRBJ1-1	.
CASSHVGGPQHF	TGTGCCAGCAGCCATGTAGGAGGGCCCCAGCATTTT	.	TRBV6-5	TRBJ1-5	.
CASSLVSGGYEQYF	TGTGCCAGCAGCTTGGTTTCAGGGGGATACGAGCAGTACTTC	once	TRBV5-5	TRBJ2-7	TRBD1
CASSQETGESYEQYF	TGCGCCAGCAGCCAAGAGACAGGGGAATCCTACGAGCAGTACTTC	.	TRBV4-1	TRBJ2-7	TRBD1
CASSLLGGMRDYTF	TGCGCCAGCAGCTTGCTAGGAGGAATGAGGGACTACACCTTC	once	TRBV5-1	TRBJ1-2	.
CASSLRQRQYF	TGTGCCAGCAGTCTTAGACAGAGACAGTACTTC	.	TRBV28	TRBJ2-7	.
CAWRIGLSRTGELFF	TGTGCCTGGAGAATCGGCCTTAGCCGCACCGGGGAGCTGTTTTTT	.	TRBV30	TRBJ2-2	.
CASSTGTSGEETQYF	TGTGCCAGCAGTACCGGGACTAGCGGAGAAGAGACCCAGTACTTC	.	TRBV6-5	TRBJ2-5	TRBD2
CASSLEGQLSGYTF	TGTGCCAGCAGCTTAGAGGGACAGCTCTCGGGCTACACCTTC	.	TRBV11-1	TRBJ1-2	TRBD1
CSVAQGAEETQYF	TGCAGCGTTGCACAGGGGGCGGAAGAGACCCAGTACTTC	.	TRBV29-1	TRBJ2-5	TRBD1
CATSEGPTGYEQYF	TGTGCCACCAGTGAGGGGCCAACCGGGTACGAGCAGTACTTC	.	TRBV24-1	TRBJ2-7	.